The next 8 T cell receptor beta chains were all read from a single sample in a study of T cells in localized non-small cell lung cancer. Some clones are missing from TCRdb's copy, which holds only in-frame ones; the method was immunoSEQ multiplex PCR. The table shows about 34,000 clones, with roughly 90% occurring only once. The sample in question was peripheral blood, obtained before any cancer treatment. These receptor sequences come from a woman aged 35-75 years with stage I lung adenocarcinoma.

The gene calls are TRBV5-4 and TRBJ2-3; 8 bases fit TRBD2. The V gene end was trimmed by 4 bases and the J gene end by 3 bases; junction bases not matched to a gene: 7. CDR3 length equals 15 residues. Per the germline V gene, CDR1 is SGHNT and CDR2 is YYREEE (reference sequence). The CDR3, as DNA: TGTGCCAGCAGCCCCGCGCGGGGGGCGACAGATACGCAGTATTTT. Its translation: CASSPARGATDTQYF.

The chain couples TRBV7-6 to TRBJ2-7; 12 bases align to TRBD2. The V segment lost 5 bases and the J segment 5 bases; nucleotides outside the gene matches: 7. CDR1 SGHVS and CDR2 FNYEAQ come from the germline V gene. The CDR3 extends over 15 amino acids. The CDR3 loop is CASSRTSGARDEQYF. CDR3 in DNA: TGTGCCAGCAGCCGGACTAGCGGGGCACGGGACGAGCAGTACTTC.

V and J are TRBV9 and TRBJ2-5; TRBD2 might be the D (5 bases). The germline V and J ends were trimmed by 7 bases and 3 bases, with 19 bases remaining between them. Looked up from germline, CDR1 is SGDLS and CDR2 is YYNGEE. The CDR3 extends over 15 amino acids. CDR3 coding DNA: TGTGCCAGCGCACGCCAGGACTCCAGGAAAGAGACCCAGTACTTC. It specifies CASARQDSRKETQYF.

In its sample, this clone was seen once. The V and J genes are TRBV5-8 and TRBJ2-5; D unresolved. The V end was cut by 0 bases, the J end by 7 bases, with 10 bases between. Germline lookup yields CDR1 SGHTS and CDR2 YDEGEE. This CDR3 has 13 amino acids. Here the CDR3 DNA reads TGTGCCAGCAGCTTGGGTAGAGTCGGGACCCAGTACTTC. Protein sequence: CASSLGRVGTQYF.

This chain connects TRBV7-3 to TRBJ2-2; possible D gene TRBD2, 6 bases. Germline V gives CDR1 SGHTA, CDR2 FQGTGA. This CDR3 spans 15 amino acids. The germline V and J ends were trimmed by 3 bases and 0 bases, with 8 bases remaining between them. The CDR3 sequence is CASSFGGANTGELFF. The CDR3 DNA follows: TGTGCCAGCAGCTTCGGCGGGGCGAACACCGGGGAGCTGTTTTTT.

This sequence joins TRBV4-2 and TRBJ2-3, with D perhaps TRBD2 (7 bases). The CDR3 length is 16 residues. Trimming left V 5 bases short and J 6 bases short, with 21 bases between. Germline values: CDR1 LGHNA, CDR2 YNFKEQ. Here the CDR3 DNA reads TGTGCCAGCAGCTTCGCGGGGGCAGGAGGAGGGGATACGCAGTATTTT. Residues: CASSFAGAGGGDTQYF.

The CDR3 protein is CASSLSRDATNEKLFF. DNA for the CDR3: TGTGCCAGCAGCTTGTCCCGCGATGCAACTAATGAAAAACTGTTTTTT. The J gene is TRBJ1-4, the V gene TRBV5-6; D uncertain. CDR1 and CDR2 (germline): SGHDT, YYEEEE. The CDR3 is made up of 16 amino acids. V was trimmed by 1 base and J by 0 bases, leaving 10 bases between them.

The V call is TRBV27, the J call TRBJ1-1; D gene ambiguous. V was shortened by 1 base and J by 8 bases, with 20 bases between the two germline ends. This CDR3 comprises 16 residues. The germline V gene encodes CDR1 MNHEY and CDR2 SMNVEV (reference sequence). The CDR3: CASSLYPLFNDLEAFF. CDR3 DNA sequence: TGTGCCAGCAGTTTATATCCTCTTTTTAATGATCTAGAAGCTTTCTTT.